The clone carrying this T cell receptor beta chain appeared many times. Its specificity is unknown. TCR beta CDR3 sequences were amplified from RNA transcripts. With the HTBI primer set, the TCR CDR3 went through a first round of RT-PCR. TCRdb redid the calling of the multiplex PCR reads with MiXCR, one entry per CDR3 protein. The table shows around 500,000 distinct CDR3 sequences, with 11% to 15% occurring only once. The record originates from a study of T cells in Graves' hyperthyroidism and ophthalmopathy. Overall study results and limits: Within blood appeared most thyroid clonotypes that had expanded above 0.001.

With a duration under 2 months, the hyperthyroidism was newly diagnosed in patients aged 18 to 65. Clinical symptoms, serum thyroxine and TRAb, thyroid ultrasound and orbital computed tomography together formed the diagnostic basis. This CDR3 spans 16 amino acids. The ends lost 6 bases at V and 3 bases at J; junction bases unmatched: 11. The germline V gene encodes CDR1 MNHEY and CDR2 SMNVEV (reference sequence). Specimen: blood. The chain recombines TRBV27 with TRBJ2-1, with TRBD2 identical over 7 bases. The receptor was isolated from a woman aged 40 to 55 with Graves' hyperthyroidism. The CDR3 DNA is TGTGCCAGCAGCCCATTCGGGGAGGGCCTCTACAATGAGCAGTTCTTC. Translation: CASSPFGEGLYNEQFF.